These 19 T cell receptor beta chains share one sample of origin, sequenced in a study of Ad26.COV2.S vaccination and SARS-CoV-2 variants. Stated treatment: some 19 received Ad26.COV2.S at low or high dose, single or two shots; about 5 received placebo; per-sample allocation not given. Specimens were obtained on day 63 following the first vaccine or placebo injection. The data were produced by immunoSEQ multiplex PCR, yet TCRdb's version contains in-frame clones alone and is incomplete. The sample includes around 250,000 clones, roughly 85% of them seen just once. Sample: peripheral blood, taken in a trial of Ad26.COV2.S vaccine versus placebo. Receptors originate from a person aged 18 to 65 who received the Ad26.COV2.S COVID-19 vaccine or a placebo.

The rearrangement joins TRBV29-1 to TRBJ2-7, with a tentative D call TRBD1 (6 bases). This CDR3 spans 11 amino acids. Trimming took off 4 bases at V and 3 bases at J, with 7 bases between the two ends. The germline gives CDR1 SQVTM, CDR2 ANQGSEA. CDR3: CSVADSYEQYV. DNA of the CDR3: TGCAGCGTTGCGGACAGCTACGAGCAGTACGTC.

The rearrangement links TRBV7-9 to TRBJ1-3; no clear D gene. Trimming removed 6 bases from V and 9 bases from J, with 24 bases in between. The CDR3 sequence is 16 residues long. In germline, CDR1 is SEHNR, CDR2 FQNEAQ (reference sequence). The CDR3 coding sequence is TGTGCCAGCAGTCGCATTGACGGCGATCTCGTGGGCACCATATATTTT. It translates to CASSRIDGDLVGTIYF.

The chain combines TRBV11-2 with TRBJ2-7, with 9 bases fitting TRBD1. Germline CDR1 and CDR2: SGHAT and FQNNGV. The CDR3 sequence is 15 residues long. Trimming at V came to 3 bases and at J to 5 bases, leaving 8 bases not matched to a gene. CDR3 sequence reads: CASSFSGTGLNEQYV. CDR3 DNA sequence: TGTGCCAGCAGCTTCAGCGGGACAGGGTTGAACGAGCAGTACGTC.

The CDR3 DNA follows: TGCGCCAGCAGCCAAGATTGGGGGGTTGAAGCTTTCTTT. Encoded protein: CASSQDWGVEAFF. The V and J genes are TRBV4-3 and TRBJ1-1; the D gene is possibly TRBD1 (5 bases). V lost 0 bases and J lost 7, with 9 bases in between. Per germline, CDR1 LGHNA and CDR2 YSLEER. CDR3 length equals 13 residues.

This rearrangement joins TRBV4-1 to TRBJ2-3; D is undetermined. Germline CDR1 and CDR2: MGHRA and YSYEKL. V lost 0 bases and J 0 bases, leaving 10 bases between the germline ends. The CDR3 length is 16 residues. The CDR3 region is CASSQDWARSTDTQYF. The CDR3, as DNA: TGCGCCAGCAGCCAAGATTGGGCTAGGAGCACAGATACGCAGTATTTT.

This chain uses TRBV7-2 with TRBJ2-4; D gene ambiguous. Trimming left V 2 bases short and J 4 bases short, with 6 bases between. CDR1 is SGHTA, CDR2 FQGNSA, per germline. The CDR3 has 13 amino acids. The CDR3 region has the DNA TGTGCCAGCAGCTTATCCCCGAAAAACATTCAGTACTTC. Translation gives CASSLSPKNIQYF. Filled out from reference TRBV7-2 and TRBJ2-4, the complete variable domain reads GAGVSQSPSNKVTEKGKDVELRCDPISGHTALYWYRQSLGQGLEFLIYFQGNSAPDKSGLPSDRFSAERTGGSVSTLTIQRTQQEDSAVYLCASSLSPKNIQYFGAGTRLSVL.

CDR3 coding DNA: TGTGCCAGTAGTCTTGGGACTAGCGGGAGGGCCAGGTATGAGCAGTTCTTC. It specifies CASSLGTSGRARYEQFF. The chain uses TRBV19 and TRBJ2-1; 16 bases match TRBD2. V gave up 5 bases and J gave up 8 bases; unmatched junction bases: 9. This CDR3 is built from 17 residues. Germline loops: CDR1 LNHDA, CDR2 SQIVND (reference sequence).

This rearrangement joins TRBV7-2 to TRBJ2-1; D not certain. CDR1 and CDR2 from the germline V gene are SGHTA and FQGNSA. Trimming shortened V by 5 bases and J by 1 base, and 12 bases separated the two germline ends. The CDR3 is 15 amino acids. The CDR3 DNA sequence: TGTGCCAGCAGCCTCATTGGTCCTTCCTACAATGAGCAGTTCTTC. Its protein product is CASSLIGPSYNEQFF. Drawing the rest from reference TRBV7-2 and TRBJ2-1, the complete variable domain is GAGVSQSPSNKVTEKGKDVELRCDPISGHTALYWYRQSLGQGLEFLIYFQGNSAPDKSGLPSDRFSAERTGGSVSTLTIQRTQQEDSAVYLCASSLIGPSYNEQFFGPGTRLTVL.

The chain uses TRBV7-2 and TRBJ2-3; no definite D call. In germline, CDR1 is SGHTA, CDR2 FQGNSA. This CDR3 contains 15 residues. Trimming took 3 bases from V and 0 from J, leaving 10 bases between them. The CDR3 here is CASSFNWASTDTQYF. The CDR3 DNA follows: TGTGCCAGCAGCTTTAATTGGGCTAGCACAGATACGCAGTATTTT.

In DNA form, the CDR3 reads TGTGCCAGCAGCTTACGTCACAGGTCCTACGAGCAGTACGTC. Translating gives CASSLRHRSYEQYV. The chain has TRBV7-9 and TRBJ2-7; maybe TRBD1 (5 bases). In germline, CDR1 is SEHNR, CDR2 FQNEAQ (reference sequence). The CDR3 loop spans 14 amino acids. V was shortened by 2 bases and J by 1 base, with 9 bases between the two germline ends.

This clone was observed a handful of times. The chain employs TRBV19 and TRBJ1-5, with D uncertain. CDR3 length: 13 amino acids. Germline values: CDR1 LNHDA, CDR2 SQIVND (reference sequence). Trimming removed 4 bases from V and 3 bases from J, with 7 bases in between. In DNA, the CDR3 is TGTGCCAGTAGTAGCACCGCCAATCAGCCCCAGCATTTT. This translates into CASSSTANQPQHF. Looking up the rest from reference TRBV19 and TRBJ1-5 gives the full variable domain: DGGITQSPKYLFRKEGQNVTLSCEQNLNHDAMYWYRQDPGQGLRLIYYSQIVNDFQKGDIAEGYSVSREKKESFPLTVTSAQKNPTAFYLCASSSTANQPQHFGDGTRLSIL.

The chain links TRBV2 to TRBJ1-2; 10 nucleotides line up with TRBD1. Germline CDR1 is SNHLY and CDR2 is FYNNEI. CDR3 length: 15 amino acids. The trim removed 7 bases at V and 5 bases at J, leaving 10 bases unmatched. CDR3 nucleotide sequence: TGTGCCAGCACCAAGACAGGGGGCGCCGTGTATGGCTACACCTTC. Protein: CASTKTGGAVYGYTF.

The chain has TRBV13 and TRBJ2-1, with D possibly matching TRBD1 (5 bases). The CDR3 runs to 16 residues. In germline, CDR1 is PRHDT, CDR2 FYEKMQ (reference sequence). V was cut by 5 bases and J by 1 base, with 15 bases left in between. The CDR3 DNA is TGTGCCAGCAGCCCCAGGGCCAGTTCATCCTACAATGAGCAGTTCTTC. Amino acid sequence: CASSPRASSSYNEQFF.

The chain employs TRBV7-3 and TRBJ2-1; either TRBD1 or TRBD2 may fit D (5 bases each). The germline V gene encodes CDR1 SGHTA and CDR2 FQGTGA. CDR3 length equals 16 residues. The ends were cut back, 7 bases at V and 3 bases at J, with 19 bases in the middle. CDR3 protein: CASTPLGESRYNEQFF. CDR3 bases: TGTGCCAGCACCCCCCTGGGGGAAAGTCGCTACAATGAGCAGTTCTTC.

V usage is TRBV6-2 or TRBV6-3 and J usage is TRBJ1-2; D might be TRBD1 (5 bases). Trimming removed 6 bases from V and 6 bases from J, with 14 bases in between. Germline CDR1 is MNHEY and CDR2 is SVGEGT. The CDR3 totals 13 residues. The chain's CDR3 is CASSRDLIDGYTF. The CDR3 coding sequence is TGTGCCAGCAGCAGGGACCTAATAGATGGCTACACCTTC.

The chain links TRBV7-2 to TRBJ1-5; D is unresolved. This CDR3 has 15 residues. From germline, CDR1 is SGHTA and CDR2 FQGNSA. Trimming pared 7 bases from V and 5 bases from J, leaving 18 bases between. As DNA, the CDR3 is TGTGCCAGCAACCCGGGCTCCGGTGGGTATCAGCCCCAGCATTTT. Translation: CASNPGSGGYQPQHF. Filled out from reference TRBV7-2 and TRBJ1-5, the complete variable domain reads GAGVSQSPSNKVTEKGKDVELRCDPISGHTALYWYRQSLGQGLEFLIYFQGNSAPDKSGLPSDRFSAERTGGSVSTLTIQRTQQEDSAVYLCASNPGSGGYQPQHFGDGTRLSIL.

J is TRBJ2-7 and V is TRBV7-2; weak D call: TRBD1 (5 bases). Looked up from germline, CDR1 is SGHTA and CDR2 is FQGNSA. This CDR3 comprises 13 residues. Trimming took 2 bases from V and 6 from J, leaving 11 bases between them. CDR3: CASSLPGPGEQYF. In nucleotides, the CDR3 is TGTGCCAGCAGCTTACCAGGGCCGGGCGAGCAGTACTTC.

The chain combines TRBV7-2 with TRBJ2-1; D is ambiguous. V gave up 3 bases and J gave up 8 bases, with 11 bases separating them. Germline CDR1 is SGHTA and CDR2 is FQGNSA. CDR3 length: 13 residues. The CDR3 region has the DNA TGTGCCAGCAGCTTTAGCTGGGTCCATGAGCAGTTCTTC. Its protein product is CASSFSWVHEQFF. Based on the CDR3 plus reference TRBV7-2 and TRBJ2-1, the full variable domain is GAGVSQSPSNKVTEKGKDVELRCDPISGHTALYWYRQSLGQGLEFLIYFQGNSAPDKSGLPSDRFSAERTGGSVSTLTIQRTQQEDSAVYLCASSFSWVHEQFFGPGTRLTVL.

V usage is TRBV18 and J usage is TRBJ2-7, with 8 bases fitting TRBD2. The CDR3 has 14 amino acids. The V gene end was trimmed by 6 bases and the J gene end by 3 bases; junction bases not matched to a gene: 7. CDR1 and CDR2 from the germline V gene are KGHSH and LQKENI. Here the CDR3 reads CASSSGGSGYEQYF. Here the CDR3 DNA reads TGTGCCAGCTCGAGCGGGGGTAGCGGCTACGAGCAGTACTTC. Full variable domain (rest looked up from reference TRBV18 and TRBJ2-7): NAGVMQNPRHLVRRRGQEARLRCSPMKGHSHVYWYRQLPEEGLKFMVYLQKENIIDESGMPKERFSAEFPKEGPSILRIQQVVRGDSAAYFCASSSGGSGYEQYFGPGTRLTVT.